One and the same sample provided the 21 T cell receptor beta chains below, sequenced in a study of blood T cell repertoires in COVID-19. TCRdb keeps only in-frame clones here, not all; method: immunoSEQ multiplex PCR. The sample yields some 110,000 clones, approximately 87% seen once. The sample comprised peripheral blood. These receptors originate from a man in his sixties or seventies who had recovered from COVID-19.

The rearrangement uses TRBV9 and TRBJ2-1; 10 nucleotides line up with TRBD1. The germline V gene encodes CDR1 SGDLS and CDR2 YYNGEE. The length of the CDR3 is 15 residues. Trimming cost V 3 bases and J 8 bases; bases outside gene matches: 8. In DNA form, the CDR3 reads TGTGCCAGCAGCGCTCACGACAGGGGGCGGGATGAGCAGTTCTTC. It is translated as CASSAHDRGRDEQFF.

This chain joins TRBV7-2 and TRBJ2-2, with 11 bases lining up with TRBD2. Germline lookup yields CDR1 SGHTA and CDR2 FQGNSA. The V segment lost 5 bases and the J segment 6 bases; nucleotides outside the gene matches: 5. The CDR3 covers 15 residues. The CDR3 protein is CASSRLAGSAGELFF. CDR3 coding DNA: TGTGCCAGCAGCAGACTAGCGGGATCGGCCGGGGAGCTGTTTTTT.

The chain links TRBV6-6 to TRBJ2-1; a possible D gene is TRBD1 (5 bases). The V gene's germline CDR1 is MNHNY and CDR2 SVGAGI (reference sequence). The CDR3 runs 15 residues. V lost 8 bases and J lost 0, with 14 bases in between. The CDR3 coding sequence is TGTGCCAGCTCCGGCGTTGACAGCTCCTACAATGAGCAGTTCTTC. As protein: CASSGVDSSYNEQFF.

The V and J genes are TRBV19 and TRBJ1-2; 7 nucleotides agree with TRBD1. In germline, CDR1 is LNHDA, CDR2 SQIVND (reference sequence). The CDR3 has 13 residues. V lost 6 bases to trimming and J lost 2 bases; unmatched junction nucleotides: 3. For the CDR3, the DNA is TGTGCCAGTAGGCTGGGACAGAACTATGGCTACACCTTC. Its protein is CASRLGQNYGYTF.

Here the CDR3 reads CASSQKFVRGAGYEQYF. The CDR3 nucleotides are TGCGCCAGCAGCCAAAAATTCGTGCGTGGGGCGGGATACGAGCAGTACTTC. The chain links TRBV4-3 to TRBJ2-7; the D gene is possibly TRBD2 (6 bases). Trimming shortened V by 2 bases and J by 4 bases, and 21 bases separated the two germline ends. Germline assignment: CDR1 LGHNA and CDR2 YSLEER. The CDR3 contains 17 residues.

The CDR3 here is CASSQDIGLGRANEQFF. CDR3 nucleotides: TGTGCCAGCAGCCAAGATATAGGACTAGGTAGGGCCAATGAGCAGTTCTTC. The chain joins TRBV4-2 to TRBJ2-1; 7 bases match TRBD2. Trimming at V came to 0 bases and at J to 6 bases, leaving 11 bases not matched to a gene. The length of the CDR3 is 17 residues. Germline CDR1 reads LGHNA; CDR2 reads YNFKEQ.

The V and J genes are TRBV3-1 (or the pseudogene TRBV3-2) and TRBJ2-3, with 13 bases lining up with TRBD2. J was trimmed by 2 bases and V by 4 bases; bases with no gene match: 3. Germline V gene sequence: CDR1 LGHDT, CDR2 YNNKEL (reference sequence). This CDR3 contains 16 residues. The CDR3 DNA is TGTGCCAGCAGCCGTACTAGCGGGGGGGCCACAGATACGCAGTATTTT. Residues: CASSRTSGGATDTQYF.

This clone was seen a handful of times. This rearrangement joins TRBV28 to TRBJ1-3; weak D call: TRBD1 (5 bases). The CDR3 extends over 17 amino acids. The V gene's germline CDR1 is MDHEN and CDR2 SYDVKM. V dropped 4 bases and J dropped 2 bases, with 18 bases sitting between them. This chain's CDR3 is CASSSLSDSQTGNTIYF. The CDR3 DNA reads TGTGCCAGCAGTTCATTAAGTGACAGTCAAACTGGAAACACCATATATTTT.

The chain has TRBV5-1 and TRBJ2-7; D is possibly TRBD2 (6 bases). The CDR3 loop spans 15 amino acids. The V gene lost 4 bases and the J gene lost 6 bases, with 20 bases spanning the gap. The germline V gene has CDR1 SGHRS and CDR2 YFSETQ. CDR3 loop: CASSPQGTRGAEQYF. As DNA, the CDR3 is TGCGCCAGCAGCCCCCAAGGGACTCGCGGGGCCGAGCAGTACTTC.

The chain uses TRBV7-3 and TRBJ2-1; the match to TRBD2 covers 8 bases. V shed 2 bases and J 3 bases; nucleotides not matched to a gene: 9. The CDR3 runs 17 residues. Per the germline V gene, CDR1 is SGHTA and CDR2 is FQGTGA. The CDR3 spells CASSLVPAGDNYNEQFF. The CDR3 coding sequence is TGTGCCAGCAGCTTAGTCCCAGCGGGAGATAACTACAATGAGCAGTTCTTC.

This chain uses TRBV7-2 with TRBJ2-2, with D unclear. V shed 0 bases and J shed 0 bases, with 8 bases lying between them. Germline V lookup: CDR1 SGHTA, CDR2 FQGNSA. This CDR3 has 16 amino acids. The CDR3 is CASSLAYRSNTGELFF. CDR3 bases: TGTGCCAGCAGCTTAGCATATCGTTCGAACACCGGGGAGCTGTTTTTT.

The CDR3 DNA is TGTGCCAGCAGCTTACGGGGACTAGCGGGAGACTCAACAGGGGCCAACGTCCTGACTTTC. Residues: CASSLRGLAGDSTGANVLTF. J is TRBJ2-6 and V is TRBV7-3; TRBD2 matches 14 bases. V was clipped by 2 bases and J by 4 bases; unmatched bases: 10. The length of the CDR3 is 20 residues. CDR1 is SGHTA and CDR2 is FQGTGA in the germline V gene.

This chain connects TRBV21-1 to TRBJ2-7; TRBD1, the table's D call, lacks a check against the DNA. TRBV21-1 is reported as a pseudogene. The CDR3 runs to 13 residues. The CDR3 loop is CAVHRGSPYEQYF. CDR3 bases: TGTGCCGTCCACAGGGGTTCCCCCTACGAGCAGTACTTC.

The chain recombines TRBV19 with TRBJ2-7; the match to TRBD2 covers 8 bases. The germline V gene has CDR1 LNHDA and CDR2 SQIVND (reference sequence). This CDR3 is 14 amino acids long. Trimming took 4 bases from V and 3 from J; bases not matched to a gene: 5. The CDR3 DNA reads TGTGCCAGTAGTAACGGGGGGGTCGGCTACGAGCAGTACTTC. This translates into CASSNGGVGYEQYF.

The rearrangement links TRBV19 to TRBJ2-1; TRBD2 agrees at 10 bases. Germline V CDR1 and CDR2: LNHDA, SQIVND (reference sequence). V gave up 7 bases and J gave up 4 bases; unmatched junction bases: 4. The length of the CDR3 is 14 residues. The CDR3 is CASNPSGSYNEQFF. The CDR3, as DNA: TGTGCCAGTAACCCTAGCGGGAGTTACAATGAGCAGTTCTTC.

This clone appeared a few times. V and J are TRBV21-1 and TRBJ1-5. TRBV21-1 is classified as a pseudogene. The CDR3 spans 16 residues. The CDR3 region is CASSKIGGQGNQPQHF. For the CDR3, the DNA is TGTGCCAGCAGCAAAATCGGGGGGCAGGGCAATCAGCCCCAGCATTTT.

The J gene is TRBJ2-1, the V gene TRBV9; 9 bases match TRBD2. Per the germline V gene, CDR1 is SGDLS and CDR2 is YYNGEE. This CDR3 contains 14 residues. J gave up 8 bases and V 4 bases, and 7 bases lay outside the gene matches. The CDR3 DNA follows: TGTGCCAGCAGCTATAGCGGGAGAACTGATGAGCAGTTCTTC. Its translation: CASSYSGRTDEQFF. The full variable domain, with the rest looked up from reference TRBV9 and TRBJ2-1, is DSGVTQTPKHLITATGQRVTLRCSPRSGDLSVYWYQQSLDQGLQFLIQYYNGEERAKGNILERFSAQQFPDLHSELNLSSLELGDSALYFCASSYSGRTDEQFFGPGTRLTVL.

Comment on this clone: Additional DNA sequences in this sample encode the identical CDR3. This rearrangement joins TRBV5-1 to TRBJ2-1, with 8 bases lining up with TRBD2. Germline V gene lookup returns CDR1 SGHRS and CDR2 YFSETQ. CDR3 length: 15 residues. J was trimmed by 4 bases and V by 1 base; bases with no gene match: 4. The CDR3 DNA sequence: TGCGCCAGCAGCTTGACTAGCGGAACTTACAATGAGCAGTTCTTC. It yields the protein CASSLTSGTYNEQFF.

This chain joins TRBV11-2 and TRBJ2-7, with D possibly matching TRBD2 (6 bases). V was trimmed by 0 bases and J by 2 bases, leaving 14 bases between them. This CDR3 is 16 amino acids long. Germline CDR1 SGHAT, CDR2 FQNNGV. The CDR3 region is CASSLDRPGVTYEQYF. The DNA for the CDR3 is TGTGCCAGCAGCTTAGATCGGCCGGGAGTTACCTACGAGCAGTACTTC.

The chain couples TRBV2 to TRBJ1-2, with a tentative D call TRBD1 (5 bases). The CDR3 sequence is 12 residues long. Trimming removed 6 bases at V and 4 bases at J, with 9 bases between. Germline CDR1 SNHLY, CDR2 FYNNEI. CDR3 protein: CASSRGSYGYTF. The CDR3 DNA is TGTGCCAGCAGCCGGGGGTCCTATGGCTACACCTTC.

The J gene is TRBJ1-2, the V gene TRBV30, with 7 bases identical to TRBD1. Germline CDR1 reads GTSNPN; CDR2 reads SVGIG (reference sequence). The J segment lost 4 bases and the V segment lost 5 bases, leaving 10 bases of the junction unmatched. The CDR3 consists of 14 residues. CDR3 sequence reads: CAWALTGRSYGYTF. Here the CDR3 DNA reads TGTGCCTGGGCCCTGACAGGGCGGAGCTATGGCTACACCTTC.